This T cell receptor (beta chain) appears in the sequencing data of a study of tumor-infiltrating lymphocytes in oesophageal squamous cell carcinoma. The table lists this clonotype with many counts. Via MiXCR, TCRdb re-called the PCR reads, giving one row per CDR3 protein. Seen here are over 9,500 distinct CDR3 sequences, less than 65% observed once, and the top ten hold 14%. Sequenced material: normal esophageal tissue next to the tumor. The TCR sequence derives from a male donor with esophageal squamous cell carcinoma.

CDR3: CASSPSGRKTDTQYF. The CDR3 DNA reads TGTGCCAGCAGTCCTAGCGGGAGGAAGACAGATACGCAGTATTTT. The chain combines TRBV12-3 or TRBV12-4 with TRBJ2-3; TRBD2 matches 11 bases. The V and J ends lost 5 bases and 3 bases, in that order; junction bases with no gene match: 4. CDR3 size: 15 residues.